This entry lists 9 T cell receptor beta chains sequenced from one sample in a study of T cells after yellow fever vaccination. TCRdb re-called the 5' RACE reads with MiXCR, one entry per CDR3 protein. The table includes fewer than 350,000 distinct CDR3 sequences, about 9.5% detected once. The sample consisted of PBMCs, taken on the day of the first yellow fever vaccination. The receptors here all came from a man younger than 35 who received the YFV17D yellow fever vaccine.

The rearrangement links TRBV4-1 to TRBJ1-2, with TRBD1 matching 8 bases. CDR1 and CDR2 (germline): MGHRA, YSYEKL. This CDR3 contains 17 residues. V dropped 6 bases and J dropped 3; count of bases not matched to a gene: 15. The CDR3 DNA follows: TGCGCCAGCAGTAAAGTGGTCTCAGGGGGCCGAGACTATGGCTACACCTTC. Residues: CASSKVVSGGRDYGYTF.

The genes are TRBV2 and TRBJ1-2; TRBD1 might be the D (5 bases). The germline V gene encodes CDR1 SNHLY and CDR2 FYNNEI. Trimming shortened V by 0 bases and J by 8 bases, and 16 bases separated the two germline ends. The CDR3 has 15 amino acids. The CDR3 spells CASSEALRDARGYTF. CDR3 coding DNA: TGTGCCAGCAGTGAAGCGCTCCGGGACGCTCGGGGCTACACCTTC.

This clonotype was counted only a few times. The CDR3 sequence: CASSGYDGYTF. The DNA of the CDR3 is TGTGCCAGCTCAGGATACGATGGCTACACCTTC. The V and J genes are TRBV12-3 or TRBV12-4 and TRBJ1-2; D is undetermined. The CDR3 is 11 amino acids. V lost 8 bases and J lost 6, with 10 bases in between.

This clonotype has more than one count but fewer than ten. The CDR3 nucleotides are TGTGCCAGCATTGACGTCCTTGCAGCGCATGAGCAGTTCTTC. Its translation: CASIDVLAAHEQFF. The V and J genes are TRBV12-3 or TRBV12-4 and TRBJ2-1; no reliable D call. The length of the CDR3 is 14 residues. V dropped 7 bases and J dropped 8 bases, with 18 bases sitting between them.

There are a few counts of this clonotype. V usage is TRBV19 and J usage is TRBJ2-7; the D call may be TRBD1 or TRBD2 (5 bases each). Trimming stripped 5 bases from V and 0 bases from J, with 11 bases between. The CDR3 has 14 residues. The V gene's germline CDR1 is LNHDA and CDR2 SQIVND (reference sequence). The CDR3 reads CASSRPGSSYEQYF. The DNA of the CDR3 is TGTGCCAGTAGTCGCCCAGGGAGCTCCTACGAGCAGTACTTC.

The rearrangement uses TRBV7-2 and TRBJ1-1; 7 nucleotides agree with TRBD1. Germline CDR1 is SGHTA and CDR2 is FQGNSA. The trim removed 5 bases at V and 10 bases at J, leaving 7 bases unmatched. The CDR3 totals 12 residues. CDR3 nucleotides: TGTGCCAGCAGCCCGCGACAGGGAAGAGCTTTCTTT. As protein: CASSPRQGRAFF.

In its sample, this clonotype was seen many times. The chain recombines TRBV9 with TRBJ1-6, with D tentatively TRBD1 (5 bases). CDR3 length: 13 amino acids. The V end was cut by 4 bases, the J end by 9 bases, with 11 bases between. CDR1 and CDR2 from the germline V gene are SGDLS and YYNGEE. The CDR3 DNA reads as TGTGCCAGCAGCTACGGGGGGGGTTCACCCCTCCACTTT. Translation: CASSYGGGSPLHF.

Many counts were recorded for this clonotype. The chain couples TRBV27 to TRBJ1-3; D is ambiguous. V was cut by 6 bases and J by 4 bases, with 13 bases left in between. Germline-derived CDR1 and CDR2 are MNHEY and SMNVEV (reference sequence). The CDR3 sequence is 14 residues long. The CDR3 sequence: CASSRVGGGNTIYF. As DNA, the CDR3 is TGTGCCAGCAGCAGAGTTGGAGGAGGAAACACCATATATTTT.

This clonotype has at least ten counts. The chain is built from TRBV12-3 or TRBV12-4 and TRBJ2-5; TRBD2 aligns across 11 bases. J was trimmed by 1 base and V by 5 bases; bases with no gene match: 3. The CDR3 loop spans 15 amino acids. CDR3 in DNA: TGTGCCAGCAGTCAGACTAGCGGGATCCAAGAGACCCAGTACTTC. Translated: CASSQTSGIQETQYF.